The 16 T cell receptor beta chains in this list originate from one sample, sequenced in a study of cytomegalovirus exposure and HLA in healthy donors. 60 Vbeta and 13 Jbeta primers were used in PCR. Assay used: immunoSEQ multiplex PCR; TCRdb lists only in-frame clones, some missing. The sample records roughly 200,000 clones, roughly 80% being singletons. Input material: PBMCs. These receptors were obtained from a woman in her thirties in good health and CMV-seronegative.

This chain joins TRBV6-7 and TRBJ2-5; no definite D call. TRBV6-7 has ORF status, its function being uncertain. The CDR3 covers 15 residues. The ends were cut back, 4 bases at V and 4 bases at J, with 16 bases in the middle. CDR3: CASSSMAGAIETQYF. The DNA for the CDR3 is TGTGCCAGCAGTTCCATGGCAGGCGCGATAGAGACCCAGTACTTC.

The rearrangement links TRBV28 to TRBJ1-2, with 10 positions matching TRBD1. Unmatched junction bases numbered 6, after V lost 7 bases and J lost 7 bases. The V gene's germline CDR1 is MDHEN and CDR2 SYDVKM. The CDR3 spans 13 residues. The CDR3 spells CASTVDRGPGYTF. CDR3 bases: TGTGCCAGCACCGTAGACAGGGGGCCTGGCTACACCTTC.

V usage is TRBV30 and J usage is TRBJ2-3; 8 bases agree with TRBD2. J was trimmed by 5 bases and V by 0 bases; bases with no gene match: 7. The CDR3 spans 15 residues. Germline V lookup: CDR1 GTSNPN, CDR2 SVGIG (reference sequence). The CDR3 nucleotides are TGTGCCTGGAGTGTAGCGGCGGGAGGAAGAGATACGCAGTATTTT. This codes for CAWSVAAGGRDTQYF.

This chain links TRBV7-8 with TRBJ2-2; 7 bases are shared with TRBD1. The germline V gene has CDR1 SGHVS and CDR2 FQNEAQ. The CDR3 runs to 16 residues. J was trimmed by 3 bases and V by 4 bases; bases with no gene match: 8. The CDR3 reads CASSSIGTEYTGELFF. CDR3 sequence (DNA): TGTGCCAGCAGCTCTATCGGGACAGAATACACCGGGGAGCTGTTTTTT.

This clone occurred once. J is TRBJ2-5 and V is TRBV5-1, with 7 bases matching TRBD2. The V gene end was trimmed by 0 bases and the J gene end by 2 bases; junction bases not matched to a gene: 13. The CDR3 spans 18 residues. Germline V gene lookup returns CDR1 SGHRS and CDR2 YFSETQ. The CDR3 DNA is TGCGCCAGCAGCTTGGCCTGGCTAGCGGAGTGGGGTCAAGAGACCCAGTACTTC. It is translated as CASSLAWLAEWGQETQYF.

The rearrangement links TRBV10-3 to TRBJ2-1, with TRBD2 matching over 7 bases. The trim removed 5 bases at V and 2 bases at J, leaving 6 bases unmatched. The CDR3 covers 15 residues. The V gene's germline CDR1 is ENHRY and CDR2 SYGVKD. CDR3 sequence: CAISNQRGTYNEQFF. The DNA of the CDR3 is TGTGCCATCAGTAATCAGCGGGGTACCTACAATGAGCAGTTCTTC.

This clone was detected only once. The chain carries TRBV27 and TRBJ2-1; D is possibly TRBD2 (5 bases). The length of the CDR3 is 15 residues. V lost 5 bases and J lost 8, with 19 bases in between. In germline, CDR1 is MNHEY, CDR2 SMNVEV (reference sequence). CDR3 loop: CASSPRGIIGDEQFF. The DNA for the CDR3 is TGTGCCAGCAGTCCCCGGGGAATAATTGGCGATGAGCAGTTCTTC.

This clone was observed a handful of times. The J gene is TRBJ1-1, the V gene TRBV10-3; 9 nucleotides line up with TRBD1. Per germline, CDR1 ENHRY and CDR2 SYGVKD. The J segment lost 3 bases and the V segment lost 6 bases, leaving 5 bases of the junction unmatched. The CDR3 contains 14 residues. The CDR3 bases are TGTGCCATCAGCACCGACAGGGGGGACACTGAAGCTTTCTTT. It encodes CAISTDRGDTEAFF.

The CDR3 spells CASGLVGRGRGKLFF. For the CDR3, the DNA is TGTGCTAGTGGTTTGGTAGGAAGGGGGCGAGGAAAACTGTTTTTT. The V gene is TRBV12-5, the J gene TRBJ1-4, with 7 bases identical to TRBD1. Trimming removed 0 bases from V and 10 bases from J; junction bases left unmatched: 8. The CDR3 has 15 residues. Germline CDR1 is LGHNT and CDR2 is FRNRAP. The complete variable domain, with remaining parts taken from reference TRBV12-5 and TRBJ1-4, reads DARVTQTPRHKVTEMGQEVTMRCQPILGHNTVFWYRQTMMQGLELLAYFRNRAPLDDSGMPKDRFSAEMPDATLATLKIQPSEPRDSAVYFCASGLVGRGRGKLFFGSGTQLSVL.

V and J are TRBV5-1 and TRBJ1-1, with 7 positions matching TRBD1. CDR3 size: 15 residues. Unmatched junction bases numbered 13, after V lost 4 bases and J lost 7 bases. The V gene's germline CDR1 is SGHRS and CDR2 YFSETQ. The CDR3 region has the DNA TGCGCCAGCAGCCTGCAACCGGGACAGAGGAATGAAGCTTTCTTT. Translated: CASSLQPGQRNEAFF.

The sample holds one count of this clone. The chain recombines TRBV11-2 with TRBJ1-1, with TRBD1 matching 7 bases. This CDR3 is built from 13 residues. V lost 4 bases, J lost 3 bases, and 2 bases stayed unmatched. Germline loops: CDR1 SGHAT, CDR2 FQNNGV. The CDR3 reads CASSSQGHTEAFF. CDR3 DNA sequence: TGTGCCAGCAGCTCACAGGGGCACACTGAAGCTTTCTTT. Using reference TRBV11-2 and TRBJ1-1 for the parts outside the CDR3, the full variable domain is EAGVAQSPRYKIIEKRQSVAFWCNPISGHATLYWYQQILGQGPKLLIQFQNNGVVDDSQLPKDRFSAERLKGVDSTLKIQPAKLEDSAVYLCASSSQGHTEAFFGQGTRLTVV.

This clone was observed a few times. The gene calls are TRBV5-4 and TRBJ2-5, with D perhaps matching TRBD1 (5 bases). Trimming took off 5 bases at V and 3 bases at J, with 11 bases between the two ends. The CDR3 extends over 13 amino acids. The germline gives CDR1 SGHNT, CDR2 YYREEE (reference sequence). The CDR3 nucleotides read TGTGCCAGCAGTTACAGGAACGAAGAGACCCAGTACTTC. Residues: CASSYRNEETQYF.

This rearrangement joins TRBV7-2 to TRBJ1-2, with 7 bases fitting TRBD1. Germline V gene lookup returns CDR1 SGHTA and CDR2 FQGNSA. The CDR3 length is 14 residues. J was trimmed by 8 bases and V by 6 bases; bases with no gene match: 12. In nucleotides, the CDR3 is TGTGCCAGCAGACCAACGCAGGGGGTGAGGGGCTACACCTTC. Protein sequence: CASRPTQGVRGYTF. Full variable domain (rest looked up from reference TRBV7-2 and TRBJ1-2): GAGVSQSPSNKVTEKGKDVELRCDPISGHTALYWYRQSLGQGLEFLIYFQGNSAPDKSGLPSDRFSAERTGGSVSTLTIQRTQQEDSAVYLCASRPTQGVRGYTFGSGTRLTVV.

The gene calls are TRBV6-5 and TRBJ2-7; D not certain. Germline CDR1 reads MNHEY; CDR2 reads SVGAGI. The CDR3 is 12 amino acids. V lost 2 bases to trimming and J lost 5 bases, with 7 bases between them. CDR3 bases: TGTGCCAGCAGTTACGGCTTCAACGAGCAGTACTTC. Amino acids: CASSYGFNEQYF.

The chain is built from TRBV5-4 and TRBJ2-6; D is possibly TRBD2 (5 bases). The CDR3 runs to 18 residues. V shed 1 base and J shed 1 base, with 15 bases lying between them. Looked up from germline, CDR1 is SGHNT and CDR2 is YYREEE (reference sequence). The CDR3 reads CASSLIPGSLSGANVLTF. CDR3 sequence (DNA): TGTGCCAGCAGCTTGATTCCGGGGTCTCTTTCTGGGGCCAACGTCCTGACTTTC.

This clone was detected a few times. The chain uses TRBV18 and TRBJ1-6; 9 nucleotides align to TRBD1. This CDR3 spans 14 amino acids. The V gene end was trimmed by 4 bases and the J gene end by 8 bases; junction bases not matched to a gene: 3. Germline CDR1 is KGHSH and CDR2 is LQKENI. The CDR3 is CASSQGQGDSPLHF. The CDR3 DNA is TGTGCCAGCTCACAGGGACAGGGCGATTCACCCCTCCACTTT.